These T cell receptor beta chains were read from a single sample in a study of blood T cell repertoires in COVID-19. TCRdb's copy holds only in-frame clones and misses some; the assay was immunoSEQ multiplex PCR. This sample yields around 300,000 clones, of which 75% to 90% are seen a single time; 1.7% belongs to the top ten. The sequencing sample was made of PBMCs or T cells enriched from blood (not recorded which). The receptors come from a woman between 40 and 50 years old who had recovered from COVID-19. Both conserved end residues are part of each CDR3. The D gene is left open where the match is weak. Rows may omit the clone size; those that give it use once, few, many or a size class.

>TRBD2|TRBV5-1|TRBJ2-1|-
TGCGCCAGCAGCGCGACTAGCGGGGGTGAAGGCTCCTACAATGAGCAGTTCTTC
CASSATSGGEGSYNEQFF
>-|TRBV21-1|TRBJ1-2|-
TGTGCCAGCAGCAATCCGTCCAGGGGCTATGGCTACACCTTC
CASSNPSRGYGYTF
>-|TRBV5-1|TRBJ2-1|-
TGCGCCAGCAGCATCAGGACAGATGGTGAGCAGTTCTTC
CASSIRTDGEQFF
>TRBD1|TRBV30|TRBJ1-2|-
TGTGCCTGGAGTGTCGGACAGGGAAAGATCTTC
CAWSVGQGKIF
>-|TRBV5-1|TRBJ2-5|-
TGCGCCAGCAGCCGCCGGACCGACAGGGAGACCCAGTACTTC
CASSRRTDRETQYF
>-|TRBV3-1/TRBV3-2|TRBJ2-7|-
TGTGCCAGCAGCTCACGGAGTCCCTACGAGCAGTACTTC
CASSSRSPYEQYF
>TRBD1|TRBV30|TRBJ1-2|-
TGTGCCTGGAGTGGGACAGGGGTCCTCTATGGCTACACCTTC
CAWSGTGVLYGYTF
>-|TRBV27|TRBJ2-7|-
TGTGCCAGTCAAAAATCCAGGGGCACCTCCTACGAGCAGTACTTC
CASQKSRGTSYEQYF
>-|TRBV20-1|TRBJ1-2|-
TGCAGTGCTAGTGGTTGGGGGGGCTACGGCTACACCTTC
CSASGWGGYGYTF
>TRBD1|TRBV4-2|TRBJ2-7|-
TGTGCCAGCAGCCAACCAGGACAGGGGGAATACGAGCAGTACTTC
CASSQPGQGEYEQYF
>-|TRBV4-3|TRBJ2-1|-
TGCGCCAGCAGCCAAGATCGAGTGACTATTTACAATGAGCAGTTCTTC
CASSQDRVTIYNEQFF
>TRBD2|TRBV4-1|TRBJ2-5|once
TGCGCCAGCAGCCAAGATTTGGAACTAGCGGGCCAAGAGACCCAGTACTTC
CASSQDLELAGQETQYF
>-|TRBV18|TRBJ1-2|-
TGTGCCAGCTCACCACCTGACAGCTACTATGGCTACACCTTC
CASSPPDSYYGYTF
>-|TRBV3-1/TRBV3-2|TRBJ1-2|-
TGTGCCAGCAGCCAAGGGGCAGGGGATGGCTACACCTTC
CASSQGAGDGYTF
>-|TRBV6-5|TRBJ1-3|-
TGTGCCAGCAGTTACTCTCAGGGAGGCTCTGGAAACACCATATATTTT
CASSYSQGGSGNTIYF
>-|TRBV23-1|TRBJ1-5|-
TGCGCCAGCAGTCAACCGGGAAAGCCGAGCAATCAGCCCCAGCATTTT
CASSQPGKPSNQPQHF
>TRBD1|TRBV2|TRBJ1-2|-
TGTGCCATCCCCCGTCCCGAGGGGGCCCATGGCTACACCTTC
CAIPRPEGAHGYTF
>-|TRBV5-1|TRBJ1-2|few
TGCGCCAGCAGCTTGGACTATCTTGGCTACACCTTC
CASSLDYLGYTF
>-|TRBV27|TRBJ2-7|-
TGTGCCAGCACCCGACTAGGTCGATTCGACGAGCAGTACTTC
CASTRLGRFDEQYF
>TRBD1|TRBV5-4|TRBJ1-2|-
TGTGCCAGCAGGCGTGTGGGTCAGGGGGCTAACTATGGCTACACCTTC
CASRRVGQGANYGYTF
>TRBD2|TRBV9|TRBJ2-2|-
TGTGCCAGCAGCGTAGTATCTAGCGGGGCGAACACCGGGGAGCTGTTTTTT
CASSVVSSGANTGELFF
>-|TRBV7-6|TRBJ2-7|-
TGTGCCAGCAGCCATAAGGGGGTGACCTACGAGCAGTACTTC
CASSHKGVTYEQYF
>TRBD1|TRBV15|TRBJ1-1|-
TGTGCCACCAGCAGTATGAACAGGGGCACTGAAGCTTTCTTT
CATSSMNRGTEAFF
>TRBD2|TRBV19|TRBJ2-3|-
TGTGCCAGTCGGACTAGCGGATACACAGATACGCAGTATTTT
CASRTSGYTDTQYF
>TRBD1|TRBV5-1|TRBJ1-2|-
TGCGCCAGCAGCTTGCGAGGGGACAGGGATGACTATGGCTACACCTTC
CASSLRGDRDDYGYTF
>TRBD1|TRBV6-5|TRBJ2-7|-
TGTGCCAGCAGTACCCGGACAGGTGGTTCCTACGAGCAGTACTTC
CASSTRTGGSYEQYF
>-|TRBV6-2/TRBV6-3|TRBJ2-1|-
TGTGCCGGCGGCCCTCGGGGTGAGCAGTTCTTC
CAGGPRGEQFF
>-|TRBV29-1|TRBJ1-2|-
TGCAGCGTTGAACAGGGATATGGCTACACCTTC
CSVEQGYGYTF
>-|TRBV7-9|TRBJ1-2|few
TGTGCCAGCAGGGGAGATCTATATGGCTACACCTTC
CASRGDLYGYTF
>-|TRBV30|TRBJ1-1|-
TGTGCCTGGAGCAAGGGGACTGTTAACACTGAAGCTTTCTTT
CAWSKGTVNTEAFF
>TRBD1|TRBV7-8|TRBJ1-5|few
TGTGCCAGCAGCTTCAGGGACAGGACCGATCAGCCCCAGCATTTT
CASSFRDRTDQPQHF
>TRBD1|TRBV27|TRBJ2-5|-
TGTGCCAGCAGTACCTCCCGGGACAGAAAAGAGACCCAGTACTTC
CASSTSRDRKETQYF
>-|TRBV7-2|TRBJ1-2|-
TGTGCCAGCACGCGTACTAACTATGGCTACACCTTC
CASTRTNYGYTF
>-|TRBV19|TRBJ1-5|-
TGTGCCAGTAGTATAGGGCGCAATCAGCCCCAGCATTTT
CASSIGRNQPQHF
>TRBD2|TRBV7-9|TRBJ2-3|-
TGTGCCAGCAGCCCGGAAGGGCGGGAGTCGGGCACAGATACGCAGTATTTT
CASSPEGRESGTDTQYF
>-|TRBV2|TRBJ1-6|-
TGTGCCAGCAGTGAACGGGGGTCATCCGTCGGCTATAATTCACCCCTCCACTTT
CASSERGSSVGYNSPLHF
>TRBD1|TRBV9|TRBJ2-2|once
TGTGCCAGCAGCGTAGTCCCGACAGGGGGCACCGGGGAGCTGTTTTTT
CASSVVPTGGTGELFF
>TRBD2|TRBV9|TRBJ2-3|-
TGTGCCAGCAGCGTAGGGACTAGCGGGAAGACAGATACGCAGTATTTT
CASSVGTSGKTDTQYF
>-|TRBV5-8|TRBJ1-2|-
TGTGCCAGCAGCTCGACAGGCCTCTATGGCTACACCTTC
CASSSTGLYGYTF
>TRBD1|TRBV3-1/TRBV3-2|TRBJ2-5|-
TGTGCCAGCAGCCAAGATGAGACAGGGATAGAGGTTGGAGAGACCCAGTACTTC
CASSQDETGIEVGETQYF
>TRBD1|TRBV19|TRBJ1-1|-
TGTGCCAGTAGTACGGGACAGACGAACACTGAAGCTTTCTTT
CASSTGQTNTEAFF
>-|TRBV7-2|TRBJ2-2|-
TGTGCCAGCAGTTCCGGGACACCGACCGGGGAGCTGTTTTTT
CASSSGTPTGELFF
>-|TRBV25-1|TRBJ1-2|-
TGTGCCAGCAGCCCCGCGACAGGCTACTATGGCTACACCTTC
CASSPATGYYGYTF
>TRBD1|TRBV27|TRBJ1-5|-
TGTGCCAGCGGGATAGCAGGGGGTCAGCCCCAGCATTTT
CASGIAGGQPQHF
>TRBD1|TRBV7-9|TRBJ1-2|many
TGTGCCAGCAGCTTGCAGTGGACAGGGTCGCCTAACTATGGCTACACCTTC
CASSLQWTGSPNYGYTF
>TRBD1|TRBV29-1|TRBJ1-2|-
TGCAGCACAAAGACAGGGGACTATGGCTACACCTTC
CSTKTGDYGYTF
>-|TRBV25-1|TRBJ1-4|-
TGTGCCAGCAGGGGGGGGGCGGAAAAACTGTTTTTT
CASRGGAEKLFF
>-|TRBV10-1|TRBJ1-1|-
TGCGCCAGCAGTGATTCTATAAGGACATCTGAAGCTTTCTTT
CASSDSIRTSEAFF
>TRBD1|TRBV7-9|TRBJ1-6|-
TGTGCCAGCAGCTTACCTCCCGGGACAGGGGTTAATTCACCCCTCCACTTT
CASSLPPGTGVNSPLHF
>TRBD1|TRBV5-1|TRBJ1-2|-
TGCGCCAGCAGCTTGGCCGGGACAGGGGGCGCAGGCTATGGCTACACCTTC
CASSLAGTGGAGYGYTF
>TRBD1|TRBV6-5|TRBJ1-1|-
TGTGCCAGCAGCTCGTCAAACAGGGGCGCTGAAGCTTTCTTT
CASSSSNRGAEAFF